Below are 9 T cell receptor beta chains sequenced from a single sample in a study of blood T cell repertoires in COVID-19. Measured with immunoSEQ multiplex PCR; TCRdb has only the in-frame clones, and not every one. The data contain approximately 270,000 clones, roughly 83% of them singletons. The sequenced sample was peripheral blood. Source of these receptors: a man aged 80 or over with acute or convalescent COVID-19.

The rearrangement joins TRBV24-1 to TRBJ2-3; D might be TRBD1 (6 bases). Trimming left V 2 bases short and J 5 bases short, with 13 bases between. Germline values: CDR1 KGHDR, CDR2 SFDVKD. CDR3 length: 15 amino acids. The CDR3 spells CATSDYQGRGDTQYF. Here the CDR3 DNA reads TGTGCCACCAGTGATTATCAGGGGCGCGGAGATACGCAGTATTTT.

The chain has TRBV2 and TRBJ1-6, with a weak D call TRBD1 (6 bases). The CDR3 is 12 amino acids. The V gene lost 7 bases and the J gene lost 7 bases, with 8 bases spanning the gap. Germline V gene lookup returns CDR1 SNHLY and CDR2 FYNNEI. The CDR3 loop is CASTRGNSPLHF. CDR3 bases: TGTGCCAGCACCAGGGGCAATTCACCCCTCCACTTT.

The table lists this clone with many counts. In DNA form, the CDR3 reads TGTGCCAGTAGTTATGCCGGGACTTACGGGGAGCTGTTTTTT. It yields the protein CASSYAGTYGELFF. The chain couples TRBV19 to TRBJ2-2, with a possible D match to TRBD2 (6 bases). Trimming removed 5 bases at V and 7 bases at J, with 14 bases between. This CDR3 spans 14 amino acids. Germline CDR1 is LNHDA and CDR2 is SQIVND (reference sequence).

This clone has a handful of counts. This chain links TRBV18 with TRBJ1-1; possible D gene TRBD1, 6 bases. Trimming removed 2 bases from V and 1 base from J, with 8 bases in between. The CDR3 has 14 residues. CDR1 and CDR2 (germline): KGHSH, LQKENI. Written as DNA, the CDR3 is TGTGCCAGCTCACCAGCAGGGGAGAACACTGAAGCTTTCTTT. Amino acid sequence: CASSPAGENTEAFF.

The V and J genes are TRBV5-1 and TRBJ1-2; D might be TRBD1 (5 bases). Germline loops: CDR1 SGHRS, CDR2 YFSETQ. The CDR3 loop spans 15 amino acids. Deletions cut 0 bases from V and 3 bases from J, with 12 bases between. The CDR3 DNA reads as TGCGCCAGCAGCTTGGGAGGGACGGGGGACTATGGCTACACCTTC. Protein product: CASSLGGTGDYGYTF.

This clone appeared a few times. The J gene is TRBJ1-1, the V gene TRBV10-3; TRBD1 is a possible D gene (6 bases). Per germline, CDR1 ENHRY and CDR2 SYGVKD. V was shortened by 7 bases and J by 3 bases, with 9 bases between the two germline ends. This CDR3 contains 12 residues. The DNA for the CDR3 is TGTGCCATCAAGGGGGTATACACTGAAGCTTTCTTT. Its translation: CAIKGVYTEAFF.

This chain uses TRBV5-1 with TRBJ2-7; D perhaps matches TRBD1 (5 bases). Germline values: CDR1 SGHRS, CDR2 YFSETQ. This CDR3 region has 13 residues. V was clipped by 2 bases and J by 3 bases, with 9 bases between them. The CDR3 here is CASSFVRDYEQYF. CDR3 bases: TGCGCCAGCAGCTTCGTCAGGGACTACGAGCAGTACTTC.

The gene calls are TRBV6-2 or TRBV6-3 and TRBJ2-1; 7 bases line up with TRBD1. V dropped 5 bases and J dropped 3; count of bases not matched to a gene: 10. This CDR3 has 16 residues. The germline V gene has CDR1 MNHEY and CDR2 SVGEGT. CDR3 region: CASSGRRGSLYNEQFF. DNA for the CDR3: TGTGCCAGCAGTGGTCGCAGGGGGAGTCTCTACAATGAGCAGTTCTTC.

The chain is built from TRBV11-2 and TRBJ2-1, with a weak D call TRBD2 (6 bases). The germline CDR1 and CDR2 sequences are SGHAT and FQNNGV. V lost 2 bases to trimming and J lost 4 bases, with 12 bases between them. This CDR3 has 15 residues. This chain's CDR3 is CASSLIRDLYNEQFF. The DNA of the CDR3 is TGTGCCAGCAGCTTAATCAGGGACTTGTACAATGAGCAGTTCTTC.